The 13 T cell receptor beta chains presented below share a single source sample, sequenced in a study of OX40 agonist ivuxolimab in advanced cancers. Profiling relied on immunoSEQ multiplex PCR, and the TCRdb table lists in-frame clones only, not all of them. The sample lists fewer than 20,000 clones, about two thirds occurring once. The sample here was CD4+ or CD8+ T cells sorted from blood, taken in a trial of the OX40 agonist ivuxolimab. The receptors originated from an adult with an advanced solid tumor such as melanoma, head and neck, liver or kidney cancer.

The chain joins TRBV27 to TRBJ1-2; 7 positions match TRBD1. The V gene end was trimmed by 1 base and the J gene end by 4 bases; junction bases not matched to a gene: 6. The CDR3 runs 15 residues. The V gene's germline CDR1 is MNHEY and CDR2 SMNVEV (reference sequence). The CDR3 reads CASSLFKGAGYGYTF. The CDR3 DNA reads as TGTGCCAGCAGTTTATTTAAGGGGGCTGGCTATGGCTACACCTTC.

This clone is judged medium-sized. This chain uses TRBV6-1 with TRBJ1-1; D remains unclear. V was cut by 1 base and J by 0 bases, with 9 bases left in between. This CDR3 is built from 15 residues. From germline, CDR1 is MNHNS and CDR2 SASEGT. In DNA, the CDR3 is TGTGCCAGCAGTGAAGATGGCGGAATGAACACTGAAGCTTTCTTT. Protein: CASSEDGGMNTEAFF.

This chain joins TRBV18 and TRBJ1-5; D not certain. Trimming shortened V by 1 base and J by 11 bases, and 12 bases separated the two germline ends. Looked up from germline, CDR1 is KGHSH and CDR2 is LQKENI. This CDR3 region has 13 residues. CDR3 sequence: CASSPQGLTAQHF. In nucleotides, the CDR3 is TGTGCCAGCTCACCACAGGGTCTTACAGCCCAGCATTTT.

This chain connects TRBV5-5 to TRBJ1-1; 9 bases map to TRBD1. From germline, CDR1 is SGHKS and CDR2 YYEKEE (reference sequence). This CDR3 is 15 amino acids long. V shed 4 bases and J 5 bases; nucleotides not matched to a gene: 9. CDR3 sequence (DNA): TGTGCCAGCAGCCCGAACAGGGGGCTGAGAACTGAAGCTTTCTTT. This gives the protein CASSPNRGLRTEAFF.

The chain recombines TRBV6-5 with TRBJ1-2; D not certain. Trimming removed 5 bases from V and 7 bases from J, with 11 bases in between. The germline gives CDR1 MNHEY, CDR2 SVGAGI. This CDR3 comprises 12 residues. The CDR3 here is CASSGVALGYTF. The CDR3 bases are TGTGCCAGCAGTGGTGTAGCCCTTGGCTACACCTTC.

This clone occurred once. The chain carries TRBV7-9 and TRBJ1-3; 7 nucleotides align to TRBD1. The germline gives CDR1 SEHNR, CDR2 FQNEAQ (reference sequence). The CDR3 totals 16 residues. The ends lost 4 bases at V and 0 bases at J; junction bases unmatched: 6. The CDR3 region has the DNA TGTGCCAGCAGCTCGTGGACAGGCCTCTCTGGAAACACCATATATTTT. Translating it yields CASSSWTGLSGNTIYF.

This chain connects TRBV19 to TRBJ2-7; TRBD2 might be the D (6 bases). The CDR3 is made up of 15 amino acids. Germline values: CDR1 LNHDA, CDR2 SQIVND (reference sequence). V lost 5 bases and J 4 bases, leaving 18 bases between the germline ends. This CDR3 reads CASSRGISGGYEQYF. The DNA for the CDR3 is TGTGCCAGTAGTCGTGGGATCTCAGGAGGGTACGAGCAGTACTTC.

CDR3 bases: TGTGCCAGTAGTATAGGACTAGCGTTAGGGGAGCAGTTCTTC. This translates into CASSIGLALGEQFF. The J gene is TRBJ2-1, the V gene TRBV19; 8 bases agree with TRBD2. CDR3 length: 14 amino acids. The V gene's germline CDR1 is LNHDA and CDR2 SQIVND (reference sequence). The trim removed 1 base at V and 10 bases at J, leaving 6 bases unmatched.

This clone was detected only a few times. The J gene is TRBJ2-5, the V gene TRBV15; 7 bases map to TRBD1. V shed 5 bases, J shed 2 bases, and the junction held 8 bases outside the gene matches. This CDR3 is built from 15 residues. Looked up from germline, CDR1 is LNHNV and CDR2 is YYDKDF (reference sequence). The CDR3 reads CATSEYRGPQETQYF. The CDR3 DNA reads as TGTGCCACCAGCGAGTACAGGGGCCCTCAAGAGACCCAGTACTTC.

The chain couples TRBV27 to TRBJ1-1, with TRBD1 as a possible D gene (6 bases). Trimming took 2 bases from V and 0 from J, leaving 7 bases between them. This CDR3 is built from 14 residues. CDR1 and CDR2 from the germline V gene are MNHEY and SMNVEV (reference sequence). The CDR3 sequence is CASSLGQMNTEAFF. The DNA of the CDR3 is TGTGCCAGCAGTTTAGGACAGATGAACACTGAAGCTTTCTTT.

The genes are TRBV6-5 and TRBJ2-7; D remains unclear. The CDR3 consists of 10 residues. Germline-derived CDR1 and CDR2 are MNHEY and SVGAGI. V was trimmed by 6 bases and J by 3 bases, leaving 3 bases between them. The CDR3 sequence: CASSHYEQYF. The CDR3 DNA reads as TGTGCCAGCAGCCACTACGAGCAGTACTTC.

This chain links TRBV28 with TRBJ1-1; TRBD1 aligns across 8 bases. Germline V gives CDR1 MDHEN, CDR2 SYDVKM. The CDR3 runs to 16 residues. The trim removed 5 bases at V and 4 bases at J, leaving 12 bases unmatched. The CDR3 DNA reads as TGTGCCAGCAGTGAGACCCAGGGGGCCGCTCGCACTGAAGCTTTCTTT. Amino acids: CASSETQGAARTEAFF.

The J gene is TRBJ1-5, the V gene TRBV28; maybe TRBD1 (6 bases). This CDR3 spans 17 amino acids. Germline V CDR1 and CDR2: MDHEN, SYDVKM. The ends were cut back, 5 bases at V and 0 bases at J, with 17 bases in the middle. The CDR3 reads CASSPSGGGYSNQPQHF. CDR3 DNA: TGTGCCAGCAGTCCGAGCGGGGGCGGCTATAGCAATCAGCCCCAGCATTTT.